This section outlines one T cell receptor beta chain sequence together with its context. Its antigen is currently unknown. Sequencing used immunoSEQ multiplex PCR; TCRdb keeps in-frame clones, though not all of them. The sample has about 2,500,000 clones; approximately 90% are singletons. This record belongs to a study of shared clonotypes between healthy human individuals. Broader study findings: Shared clonotypes: approximately 5% naive CD4, roughly 3.5% naive CD8, about 2.4% memory CD4, under 0.45% memory CD8.

The CDR3 sequence is 15 residues long. V dropped 1 base and J dropped 3; count of bases not matched to a gene: 0. Per the germline V gene, CDR1 is LGHNA and CDR2 is YNFKEQ. Input material: naive CD4+ T cells sorted from blood. Subset: CD45RA+ positively selected. The chain carries TRBV4-2 and TRBJ2-1; 10 nucleotides agree with TRBD1. The TCR originated in a man aged 18 to 29 in good health. The CDR3 protein is CASSQGTGGYNEQFF. CDR3 DNA sequence: TGTGCCAGCAGCCAAGGGACAGGGGGCTACAATGAGCAGTTCTTC.